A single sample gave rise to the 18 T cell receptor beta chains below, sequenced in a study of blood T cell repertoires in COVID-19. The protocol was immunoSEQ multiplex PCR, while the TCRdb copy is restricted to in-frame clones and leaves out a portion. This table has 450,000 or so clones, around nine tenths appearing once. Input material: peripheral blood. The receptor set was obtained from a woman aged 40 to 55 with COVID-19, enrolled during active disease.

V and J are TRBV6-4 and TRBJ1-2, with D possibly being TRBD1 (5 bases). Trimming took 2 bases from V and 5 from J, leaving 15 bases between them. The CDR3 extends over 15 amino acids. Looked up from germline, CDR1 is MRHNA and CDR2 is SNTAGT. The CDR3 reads CASSDGAVSRYGYTF. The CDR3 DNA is TGTGCCAGCAGTGACGGGGCAGTCAGTCGATATGGCTACACCTTC.

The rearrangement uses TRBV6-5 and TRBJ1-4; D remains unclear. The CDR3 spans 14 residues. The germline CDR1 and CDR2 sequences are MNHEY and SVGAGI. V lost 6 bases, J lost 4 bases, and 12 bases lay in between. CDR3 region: CASRLREDNEKLFF. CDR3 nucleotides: TGTGCCAGCAGACTCCGGGAGGATAATGAAAAACTGTTTTTT.

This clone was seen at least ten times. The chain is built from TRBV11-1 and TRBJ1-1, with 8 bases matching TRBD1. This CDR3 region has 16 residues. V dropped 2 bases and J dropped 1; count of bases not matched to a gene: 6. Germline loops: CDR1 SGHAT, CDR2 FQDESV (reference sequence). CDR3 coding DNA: TGTGCCAGCAGCTTAATTCCAGGGGGCGAGAACACTGAAGCTTTCTTT. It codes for CASSLIPGGENTEAFF.

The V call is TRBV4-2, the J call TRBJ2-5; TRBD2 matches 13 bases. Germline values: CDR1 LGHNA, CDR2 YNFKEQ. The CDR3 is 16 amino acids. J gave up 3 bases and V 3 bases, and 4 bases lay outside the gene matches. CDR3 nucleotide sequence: TGTGCCAGCAGCCAGGGACTAGCGGGGACCGAAGAGACCCAGTACTTC. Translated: CASSQGLAGTEETQYF.

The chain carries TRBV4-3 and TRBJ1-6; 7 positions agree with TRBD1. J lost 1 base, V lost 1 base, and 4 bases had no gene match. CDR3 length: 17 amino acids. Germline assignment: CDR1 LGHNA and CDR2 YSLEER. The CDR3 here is CASSQVDRLSYNSPLHF. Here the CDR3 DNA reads TGCGCCAGCAGCCAAGTGGACAGGCTTTCCTATAATTCACCCCTCCACTTT.

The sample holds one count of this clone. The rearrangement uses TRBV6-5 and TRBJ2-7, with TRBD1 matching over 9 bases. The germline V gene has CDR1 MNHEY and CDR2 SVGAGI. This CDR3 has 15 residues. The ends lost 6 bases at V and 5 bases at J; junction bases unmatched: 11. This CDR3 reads CASRIGTGKRNEQYF. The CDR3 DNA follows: TGTGCCAGCAGGATCGGGACAGGGAAAAGAAACGAGCAGTACTTC.

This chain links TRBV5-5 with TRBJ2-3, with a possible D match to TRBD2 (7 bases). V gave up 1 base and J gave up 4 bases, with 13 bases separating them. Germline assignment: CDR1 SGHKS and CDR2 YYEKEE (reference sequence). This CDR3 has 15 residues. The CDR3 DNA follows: TGTGCCAGCAGCTTGTGGGCGGGGGCGGCAGATACGCAGTATTTT. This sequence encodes CASSLWAGAADTQYF.

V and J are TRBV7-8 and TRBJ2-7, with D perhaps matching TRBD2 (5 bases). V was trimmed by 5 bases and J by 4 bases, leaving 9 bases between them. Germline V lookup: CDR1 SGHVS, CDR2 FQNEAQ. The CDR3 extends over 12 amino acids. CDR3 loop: CASSPWTYEQYF. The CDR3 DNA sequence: TGTGCCAGCAGCCCCTGGACTTACGAGCAGTACTTC.

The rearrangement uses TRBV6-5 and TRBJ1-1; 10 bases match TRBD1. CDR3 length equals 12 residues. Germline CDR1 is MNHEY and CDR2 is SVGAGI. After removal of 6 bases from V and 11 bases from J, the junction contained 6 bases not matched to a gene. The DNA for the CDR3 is TGTGCCAGCAGAGACAGGGGGCTTAGGGCTTTCTTT. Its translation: CASRDRGLRAFF.

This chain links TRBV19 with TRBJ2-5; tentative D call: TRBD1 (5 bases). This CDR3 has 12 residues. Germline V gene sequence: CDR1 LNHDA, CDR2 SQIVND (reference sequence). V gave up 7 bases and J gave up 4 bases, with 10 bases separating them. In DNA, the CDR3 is TGTGCCAGTACTCAGGGTCGAGAGACCCAGTACTTC. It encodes CASTQGRETQYF.

The CDR3 DNA sequence: TGTGCCAGCAGTTACTCGATCGCGTCTAACTATGGCTACACCTTC. This sequence encodes CASSYSIASNYGYTF. This chain links TRBV6-2 or TRBV6-3 with TRBJ1-2; D is unclear. Germline V gives CDR1 MNHEY, CDR2 SVGEGT. The CDR3 contains 15 residues. Deletions cut 0 bases from V and 0 bases from J, with 8 bases between.

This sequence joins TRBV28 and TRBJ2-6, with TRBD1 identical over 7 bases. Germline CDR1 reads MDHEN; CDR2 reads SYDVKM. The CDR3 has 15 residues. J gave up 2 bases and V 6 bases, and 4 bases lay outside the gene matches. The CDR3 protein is CASSNTGAGANVLTF. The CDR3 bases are TGTGCCAGCAGCAACACAGGGGCTGGGGCCAACGTCCTGACTTTC.

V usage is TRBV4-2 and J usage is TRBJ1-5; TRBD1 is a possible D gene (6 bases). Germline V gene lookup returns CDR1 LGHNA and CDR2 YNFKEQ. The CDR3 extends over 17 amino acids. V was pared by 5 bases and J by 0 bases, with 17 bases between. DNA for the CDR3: TGTGCCAGCAGCGAACAGACAGGAGATTATAGCAATCAGCCCCAGCATTTT. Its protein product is CASSEQTGDYSNQPQHF.

In nucleotides, the CDR3 is TGTGCCAGCAGCCCCGAGAGGAGGGGGCTAGCGGGTTCCTACGAGCAGTACTTC. Translated, it gives CASSPERRGLAGSYEQYF. The chain couples TRBV9 to TRBJ2-7, with D perhaps matching TRBD2 (8 bases). Germline V lookup: CDR1 SGDLS, CDR2 YYNGEE. The CDR3 totals 18 residues. The ends were cut back, 4 bases at V and 1 base at J, with 24 bases in the middle.

The CDR3 reads CASSIQAGDYGYTF. The CDR3, as DNA: TGTGCCAGTAGTATACAGGCAGGGGACTATGGCTACACCTTC. V usage is TRBV19 and J usage is TRBJ1-2; tentatively, D is TRBD1 (6 bases). Germline-derived CDR1 and CDR2 are LNHDA and SQIVND (reference sequence). CDR3 size: 14 residues. Trimming pared 2 bases from V and 3 bases from J, leaving 10 bases between.

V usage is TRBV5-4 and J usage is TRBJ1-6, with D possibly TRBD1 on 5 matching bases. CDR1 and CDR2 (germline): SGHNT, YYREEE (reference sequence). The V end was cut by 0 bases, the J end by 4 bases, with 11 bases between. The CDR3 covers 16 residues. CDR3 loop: CASSLGQSFYNSPLHF. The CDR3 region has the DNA TGTGCCAGCAGCTTGGGACAGAGTTTTTATAATTCACCCCTCCACTTT.

The CDR3, as DNA: TGTGCCAGCAGCTTAGCGCGGGGGGGCGGTGAAGCTTTCTTT. It yields the protein CASSLARGGGEAFF. V usage is TRBV7-6 and J usage is TRBJ1-1; TRBD1 might be the D (6 bases). V gave up 0 bases and J gave up 7 bases, with 12 bases separating them. The CDR3 consists of 14 residues. Germline V gene lookup returns CDR1 SGHVS and CDR2 FNYEAQ.

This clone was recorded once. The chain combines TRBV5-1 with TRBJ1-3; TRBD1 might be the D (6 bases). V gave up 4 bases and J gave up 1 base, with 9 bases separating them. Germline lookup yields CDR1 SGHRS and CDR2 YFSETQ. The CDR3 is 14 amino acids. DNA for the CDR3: TGCGCCAGCAGCGAAACAGGGTCTGGAAACACCATATATTTT. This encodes CASSETGSGNTIYF.